This TCR beta chain was captured in a study of blood T cell repertoires in COVID-19. Across the whole study: Donors in the United States, Italy and Spain gave samples during acute or convalescent COVID-19.

Cohort assignment relied on participant-reported clinical history. CDR1 is MNHNY and CDR2 is SVGAGI in the germline V gene (reference sequence). The CDR3 extends over 16 amino acids. The V and J ends lost 6 bases and 1 base respectively, with 16 bases between them. Profiled with immunoSEQ multiplex PCR; TCRdb holds only in-frame clones, not every one. The sample lists 150,000 to 190,000 clones; about 86% were seen once. Sequencing was done on a sample of PBMCs or T cells enriched from blood (not recorded which). The receptor's source is a man aged 45-65 years who had recovered from COVID-19. V and J are TRBV6-6 and TRBJ1-5; a weak D match, TRBD1 (5 bases). The CDR3 loop reads CASRGYGALSNQPQHF. Written as DNA, the CDR3 is TGTGCCAGCAGAGGTTATGGGGCTTTAAGCAATCAGCCCCAGCATTTT.